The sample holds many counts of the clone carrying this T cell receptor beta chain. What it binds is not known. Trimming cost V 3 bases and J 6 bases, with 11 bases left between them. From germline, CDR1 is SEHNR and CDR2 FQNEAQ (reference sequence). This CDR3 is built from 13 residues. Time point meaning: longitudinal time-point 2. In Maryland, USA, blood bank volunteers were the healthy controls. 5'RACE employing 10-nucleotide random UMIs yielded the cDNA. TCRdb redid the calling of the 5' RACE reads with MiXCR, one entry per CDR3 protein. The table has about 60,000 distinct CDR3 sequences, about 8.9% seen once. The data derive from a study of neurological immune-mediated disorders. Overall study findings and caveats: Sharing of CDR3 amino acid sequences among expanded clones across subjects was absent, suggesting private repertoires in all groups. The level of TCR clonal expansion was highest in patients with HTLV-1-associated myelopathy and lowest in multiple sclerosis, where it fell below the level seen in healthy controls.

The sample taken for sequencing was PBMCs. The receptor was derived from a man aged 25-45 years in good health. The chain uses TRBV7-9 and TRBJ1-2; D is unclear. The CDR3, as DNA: TGTGCCAGCAGCTTTTGGGAGTACGATGGCTACACCTTC. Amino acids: CASSFWEYDGYTF. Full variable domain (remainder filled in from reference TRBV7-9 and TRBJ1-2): DTGVSQNPRHKITKRGQNVTFRCDPISEHNRLYWYRQTLGQGPEFLTYFQNEAQLEKSRLLSDRFSAERPKGSFSTLEIQRTEQGDSAMYLCASSFWEYDGYTFGSGTRLTVV.